These 3 T cell receptor beta chains were all obtained from the same sample, sequenced in a study of blood T cells in healthy people across ages. The authors ran a second PCR of about 7 to 11 cycles using a sample-barcoded 5' primer and a J-beta primer mix. TCRdb re-analysed the 5' RACE reads in MiXCR, keeping a single row per CDR3 protein. The sample lists 800,000 to 900,000 distinct CDR3 sequences; 55% to 65% were seen once. The sequencing sample was made of blood. The receptors here all came from a man aged 25 to 40 in good health.

This sequence joins TRBV4-3 and TRBJ2-4; D is unresolved. The J call may be incorrect, as the DNA end agrees better with TRBJ2-7. This CDR3 is built from 14 residues. Germline CDR1 and CDR2: LGHNA and YSLEER. DNA of the CDR3: TGCGCCAGCAGCCAAGATCTGGGTAACTACGAGCAGTACTTC. Translation: CASSQDLGNYEQYF.

In its sample, this clonotype was seen a few times. V is TRBV10-3 and J is TRBJ2-3, with D perhaps being TRBD1 or TRBD2 (5 bases each). V lost 10 bases and J lost 4, with 15 bases in between. CDR1 and CDR2 (germline): ENHRY, SYGVKD. The CDR3 length is 13 residues. The DNA for the CDR3 is TGTGCCACTGCACTAGGGGTGGCAGATACGCAGTATTTT. Protein sequence: CATALGVADTQYF.

The chain joins TRBV15 to TRBJ1-1, with D possibly matching TRBD1 (5 bases). The CDR3 sequence is 12 residues long. CDR1 LNHNV and CDR2 YYDKDF come from the germline V gene (reference sequence). The V and J ends lost 5 bases and 9 bases respectively, with 13 bases between them. In DNA, the CDR3 is TGTGCCACCAGCCGCGTGGGGGAGCAAGCTTTCTTT. This encodes CATSRVGEQAFF.